The 12 T cell receptor beta chains below all came from one sample that was sequenced in a study of T-cell reconstitution after alpha-beta-depleted transplantation in children (dated by TCRdb to the mid-2010s). The library was made by PCR. The instrument given in TCRdb is Illumina HiSeq 2500. TCR libraries were prepared with molecular barcoding, using unique molecular identifiers to normalize TCRbeta repertoire quantification. The public reads were quality trimmed at Q25 with fastp and then assembled into clones with MiXCR by TCRdb, keeping productive beta chains. CDR3 protein duplicates are merged, each entry listing the most common genes and DNA. Across this sample there are fewer than 400,000 distinct CDR3 sequences, with 23% seen only once. About 10% of the sample rests with the top ten. The sample's treatment or condition label, in plain terms: allogeneic hematopoietic cell transplantation with graft depleted of TCRalphabeta T cells and CD19 B cells.

Here the sequenced sample was PBMCs, mostly from graft donor cells, taken 180 days after TCRalphabeta/CD19-depleted stem cell transplant. These receptors were taken from a male patient between 10 and 17 years old who had a stem cell transplant for acute lymphoblastic leukemia, so the T cells may come from the graft donor.

This chain links TRBV29-1 with TRBJ2-7; D unresolved. The length of the CDR3 is 13 residues. Deletions cut 5 bases from V and 1 base from J, with 12 bases between. The V gene's germline CDR1 is SQVTM and CDR2 ANQGSEA. CDR3 loop: CSVSRGVSYEQYF. The CDR3 DNA follows: TGCAGCGTTAGCAGAGGCGTATCCTACGAGCAGTACTTC.

In its sample, this clonotype was seen a few times. The chain employs TRBV6-5 and TRBJ2-7; 10 bases line up with TRBD2. CDR3 length: 19 amino acids. After removal of 0 bases from V and 6 bases from J, the junction contained 17 bases not matched to a gene. CDR1 and CDR2 (germline): MNHEY, SVGAGI. CDR3 in DNA: TGTGCCAGCAGTTACTCGAACCTAGCGGGAGCCTCCAGGGATCGCGAGCAGTACTTC. Amino acid sequence: CASSYSNLAGASRDREQYF.

This clonotype was found a few times. V gene TRBV5-1 combines with J gene TRBJ1-1; no reliable D call. Germline lookup yields CDR1 SGHRS and CDR2 YFSETQ. The CDR3 has 13 residues. V was clipped by 4 bases and J by 1 base, with 8 bases between them. The CDR3 protein is CASSITQNTEAFF. The CDR3 DNA reads as TGCGCCAGCAGCATTACCCAGAACACTGAAGCTTTCTTT.

The chain recombines TRBV5-1 with TRBJ2-1; 13 bases are a match to TRBD2. The CDR3 consists of 15 residues. Germline values: CDR1 SGHRS, CDR2 YFSETQ. Unmatched junction bases numbered 3, after V lost 0 bases and J lost 9 bases. The CDR3 protein is CASSLGGLAGSEQFF. In DNA, the CDR3 is TGCGCCAGCAGCTTGGGGGGACTAGCGGGAAGTGAGCAGTTCTTC. Together with reference TRBV5-1 and TRBJ2-1, the CDR3 gives the full variable domain: KAGVTQTPRYLIKTRGQQVTLSCSPISGHRSVSWYQQTPGQGLQFLFEYFSETQRNKGNFPGRFSGRQFSNSRSEMNVSTLELGDSALYLCASSLGGLAGSEQFFGPGTRLTVL.

The chain recombines TRBV3-1 with TRBJ2-1; D is ambiguous. From germline, CDR1 is LGHDT and CDR2 YNNKEL (reference sequence). The CDR3 is made up of 13 amino acids. Trimming stripped 6 bases from V and 4 bases from J, with 10 bases between. The CDR3 DNA sequence: TGTGCCAGCAGTCGACGTGTTTACAATGAGCAGTTCTTC. It specifies CASSRRVYNEQFF.

This clonotype was seen a handful of times. In DNA form, the CDR3 reads TGTGCCAGCAGCTTAGCGCGGCTAAACAATGAGCAGTTCTTC. Translating it yields CASSLARLNNEQFF. The chain is built from TRBV7-9 and TRBJ2-1; D ambiguous. The germline gives CDR1 SEHNR, CDR2 FQNEAQ (reference sequence). The CDR3 is made up of 14 amino acids. Trimming removed 0 bases at V and 5 bases at J, with 8 bases between. Full variable domain (rest looked up from reference TRBV7-9 and TRBJ2-1): DTGVSQNPRHKITKRGQNVTFRCDPISEHNRLYWYRQTLGQGPEFLTYFQNEAQLEKSRLLSDRFSAERPKGSFSTLEIQRTEQGDSAMYLCASSLARLNNEQFFGPGTRLTVL.

This clonotype occurred a few times. The chain employs TRBV5-1 and TRBJ2-1; the D gene is possibly TRBD1 (6 bases). V lost 4 bases and J lost 3, with 11 bases in between. Germline CDR1 reads SGHRS; CDR2 reads YFSETQ. The CDR3 has 14 amino acids. The CDR3 DNA reads as TGCGCCAGCAGCGTCCGGGACAACTACAATGAGCAGTTCTTC. It is translated as CASSVRDNYNEQFF.

The chain joins TRBV20-1 to TRBJ2-2; 10 nucleotides align to TRBD2. The V gene's germline CDR1 is DFQATT and CDR2 SNEGSKA (reference sequence). The CDR3 is 14 amino acids. V gave up 1 base and J gave up 8 bases; unmatched junction bases: 4. CDR3 in DNA: TGCAGTGCTAGAGGGAGCGGGAGGGGTGGGGAGCTGTTTTTT. As protein: CSARGSGRGGELFF.

The chain has TRBV5-1 and TRBJ2-7; 7 bases agree with TRBD1. With 3 bases clipped from V and 2 bases from J, the junction kept 14 bases outside the gene matches. Germline CDR1 and CDR2: SGHRS and YFSETQ. The CDR3 totals 17 residues. The CDR3 spells CASSWGFSTGTPYEQYF. CDR3 in DNA: TGCGCCAGCAGCTGGGGGTTTTCGACAGGGACCCCCTACGAGCAGTACTTC. Supplemented by reference TRBV5-1 and TRBJ2-7, the full variable domain reads KAGVTQTPRYLIKTRGQQVTLSCSPISGHRSVSWYQQTPGQGLQFLFEYFSETQRNKGNFPGRFSGRQFSNSRSEMNVSTLELGDSALYLCASSWGFSTGTPYEQYFGPGTRLTVT.

V and J are TRBV3-1 and TRBJ2-3, with unresolved D. Trimming shortened V by 0 bases and J by 3 bases, and 10 bases separated the two germline ends. CDR1 LGHDT and CDR2 YNNKEL come from the germline V gene (reference sequence). The CDR3 has 15 residues. CDR3 region: CASSQDWVGTDTQYF. The CDR3 DNA sequence: TGTGCCAGCAGCCAAGATTGGGTGGGGACAGATACGCAGTATTTT.

This rearrangement joins TRBV9 to TRBJ2-1; D is tentatively TRBD1 or TRBD2 (7 bases each). Trimming pared 4 bases from V and 0 bases from J, leaving 20 bases between. This CDR3 region has 18 residues. In germline, CDR1 is SGDLS, CDR2 YYNGEE. CDR3 DNA: TGTGCCAGCAGCCAGGGGGGCGGGAGAGGGGTCTCCTACAATGAGCAGTTCTTC. It translates to CASSQGGGRGVSYNEQFF.

This rearrangement joins TRBV6-2 or TRBV6-3 to TRBJ2-6; D not certain. The CDR3 extends over 15 amino acids. The V end was cut by 7 bases, the J end by 0 bases, with 10 bases between. Germline V gene lookup returns CDR1 MNHEY and CDR2 SVGEGT. CDR3 region: CASIPETSGANVLTF. As DNA, the CDR3 is TGTGCCAGCATCCCTGAGACCTCTGGGGCCAACGTCCTGACTTTC.